These 18 T cell receptor beta chains share one sample of origin, sequenced in a study of T cell clusters in autoimmune cytopenias. TRB was amplified by touch-down multiplex PCR, primer pools A and B combined. TCRdb reprocessed the multiplex PCR reads, keeping one entry per CDR3 protein, no DNA. This sample's table has approximately 12,000 distinct CDR3 sequences. Each sample's input was 200 to 300 ng genomic DNA, some 38,000 genome equivalents. Sample: peripheral blood. The receptor source for this set is a human donor with an autoimmune cytopenia or autoimmune hepatitis (not recorded which).

The chain joins TRBV6-5 to TRBJ1-4; without DNA, the TCRdb call of TRBD1 cannot be checked. Looked up from germline, CDR1 is MNHEY and CDR2 is SVGAGI. This CDR3 is 16 amino acids long. The CDR3 sequence is CATRGGPPATGEKLFF.

The chain couples TRBV12-3 or TRBV12-4 to TRBJ1-5. This CDR3 is built from 15 residues. The CDR3: CASSKQVGSNQPQHF.

This chain uses TRBV27 with TRBJ2-5; the D call of TRBD1 rests on TCRdb alone, since no DNA is present to check it. The germline V gene has CDR1 MNHEY and CDR2 SMNVEV (reference sequence). The CDR3 is 16 amino acids. The CDR3: CASSTYTGRLGETQYF.

This sequence joins TRBV15 and TRBJ1-2. This CDR3 spans 14 amino acids. Germline CDR1 LNHNV, CDR2 YYDKDF (reference sequence). Here the CDR3 reads CATSRDFPRQGYTF. Full variable domain (missing parts from reference TRBV15 and TRBJ1-2): DAMVIQNPRYQVTQFGKPVTLSCSQTLNHNVMYWYQQKSSQAPKLLFHYYDKDFNNEADTPDNFQSRRPNTSFCFLDIRSPGLGDTAMYLCATSRDFPRQGYTFGSGTRLTVV.

The chain combines TRBV30 with TRBJ2-7. Germline CDR1 reads GTSNPN; CDR2 reads SVGIG (reference sequence). This CDR3 is 14 amino acids long. CDR3 in amino acids: CAWSVGRGTYEQYF. Full variable domain (remainder filled in from reference TRBV30 and TRBJ2-7): SQTIHQWPATLVQPVGSPLSLECTVEGTSNPNLYWYRQAAGRGLQLLFYSVGIGQISSEVPQNLSASRPQDRQFILSSKKLLLSDSGFYLCAWSVGRGTYEQYFGPGTRLTVT.

The chain recombines TRBV18 with TRBJ2-3. Per the germline V gene, CDR1 is KGHSH and CDR2 is LQKENI. The CDR3 spans 15 residues. CDR3 amino acids: CASSPRTAHTDTQYF. The full variable domain, with the rest looked up from reference TRBV18 and TRBJ2-3, is NAGVMQNPRHLVRRRGQEARLRCSPMKGHSHVYWYRQLPEEGLKFMVYLQKENIIDESGMPKERFSAEFPKEGPSILRIQQVVRGDSAAYFCASSPRTAHTDTQYFGPGTRLTVL.

This CDR3 reads CASSPGGMDTEAFF. V is TRBV18 and J is TRBJ1-1; the TCRdb D gene call, TRBD1, has no DNA to confirm it. This CDR3 comprises 14 residues. CDR1 and CDR2 from the germline V gene are KGHSH and LQKENI.

The genes are TRBV6-5 and TRBJ1-5; there is no DNA to check the TCRdb D call of TRBD1. Germline V gene sequence: CDR1 MNHEY, CDR2 SVGAGI. The CDR3 has 15 amino acids. The CDR3: CASRPLDREGQPQHF.

Measured by frequency, this clonotype is medium-sized. The V call is TRBV6-5, the J call TRBJ2-2; TCRdb names TRBD1, which stays unverified in the absence of DNA. Germline V gene sequence: CDR1 MNHEY, CDR2 SVGAGI. The CDR3 covers 18 residues. CDR3 residues: CASSYSIRHRGGTGELFF.

This clonotype is identified as medium-sized from frequency. CDR3 loop: CSVLRGFQETQYF. The chain is built from TRBV29-1 and TRBJ2-5. The germline V gene encodes CDR1 SQVTM and CDR2 ANQGSEA. CDR3 length: 13 residues.

The J gene is TRBJ1-5, the V gene TRBV19. The CDR3 covers 15 residues. CDR1 is LNHDA and CDR2 is SQIVND in the germline V gene (reference sequence). This CDR3 reads CASSIKGLTGQPQHF.

The rearrangement uses TRBV6-2 or TRBV6-3 and TRBJ1-2. In germline, CDR1 is MNHEY, CDR2 SVGEGT. There are 14 residues in the CDR3. The CDR3 spells CASTSKVEGTSYTF.

This sequence joins TRBV6-2 or TRBV6-3 and TRBJ2-3; no DNA is available, so the TRBD2 call from TCRdb remains unchecked. The CDR3 length is 15 residues. The germline V gene has CDR1 MNHEY and CDR2 SVGEGT. CDR3 in amino acids: CASSPRRELGDTQYF.

The chain combines TRBV5-6 with TRBJ1-4. The CDR3 is made up of 13 amino acids. Germline CDR1 SGHDT, CDR2 YYEEEE. The chain's CDR3 is CASSLGHVEKLFF.

The chain employs TRBV6-1 and TRBJ1-1; TCRdb selects TRBD1, and the lack of DNA leaves this call unchecked. Per germline, CDR1 MNHNS and CDR2 SASEGT. The CDR3 consists of 14 residues. The CDR3 is CASSEDRGNTEAFF.

The genes are TRBV6-1 and TRBJ2-1. Germline lookup yields CDR1 MNHNS and CDR2 SASEGT. The CDR3 loop spans 15 amino acids. The CDR3 reads CASSDSGRAYNEQFF.

The chain employs TRBV27 and TRBJ2-3. The CDR3 is made up of 14 amino acids. Germline values: CDR1 MNHEY, CDR2 SMNVEV (reference sequence). Here the CDR3 reads CASSSPISTDTQYF.

Frequency places this clonotype as medium-sized. The chain couples TRBV29-1 to TRBJ1-1; absent DNA, TCRdb's TRBD1 call cannot be checked. CDR3 length: 12 residues. Germline CDR1 reads SQVTM; CDR2 reads ANQGSEA. The CDR3 reads CSVEDRVPEAFF.